The 10 T cell receptor beta chains below come from one sample, sequenced in a study of blood T cell repertoires in COVID-19 (TCRdb year 2020). Library generation was performed with the immunoSEQ multiplex PCR assay. This is the immuneACCESS table as TCRdb keeps it, with only in-frame sequences that have V and J called. A part of the clones is gone; compared with another copy, unresolved V genes explain less than half, and the rest is unexplained. The sample yields roughly 250,000 clones; around 83% were counted once. The ten largest clones take up approximately 7% of the sample. Sequenced sample: peripheral blood. These receptors all come from a woman in her 50s with acute or convalescent COVID-19.

The chain combines TRBV28 with TRBJ2-7; 8 nucleotides agree with TRBD2. The germline CDR1 and CDR2 sequences are MDHEN and SYDVKM. J was trimmed by 6 bases and V by 6 bases; bases with no gene match: 13. The CDR3 runs to 15 residues. DNA of the CDR3: TGTGCCAGCAGGACCGCGGGGGGTCGAACTGGCGAGCAGTACTTC. Protein product: CASRTAGGRTGEQYF.

The rearrangement uses TRBV9 and TRBJ2-7; TRBD2 aligns across 8 bases. The germline V gene encodes CDR1 SGDLS and CDR2 YYNGEE. CDR3 length equals 15 residues. V trimming: 0 bases; J trimming: 2 bases; junction bases outside the gene matches: 4. The CDR3 coding sequence is TGTGCCAGCAGCGTAGGCCCGGGGGGGGCCTACGAGCAGTACTTC. It translates to CASSVGPGGAYEQYF.

With respect to this clone: An end of the junction does not agree with germline; a read error may underlie this. The chain employs TRBV9 and TRBJ2-2, with 11 positions matching TRBD2. There are 16 residues in the CDR3. The germline gives CDR1 SGDLS, CDR2 YYNGEE. This CDR3 is CASSVAGGQYTGELFF. In DNA form, the CDR3 reads TGCGCCAGCAGCGTAGCGGGGGGGCAGTACACCGGGGAGCTGTTTTTT.

V is TRBV2 and J is TRBJ2-3; TRBD2 aligns across 12 bases. The CDR3 runs 18 residues. Germline lookup yields CDR1 SNHLY and CDR2 FYNNEI. The V gene end was trimmed by 0 bases and the J gene end by 3 bases; junction bases not matched to a gene: 7. In DNA form, the CDR3 reads TGTGCCAGCAGTGAAGCACGTCTAGCGGGGGGGGAAACAGATACGCAGTATTTT. Translating it yields CASSEARLAGGETDTQYF.

V usage is TRBV28 and J usage is TRBJ1-5; 8 nucleotides align to TRBD1. With 6 bases clipped from V and 4 bases from J, the junction kept 5 bases outside the gene matches. The CDR3 totals 14 residues. Germline values: CDR1 MDHEN, CDR2 SYDVKM. CDR3 DNA sequence: TGTGCCAGCAGGACAGGGGCCTTTAATCAGCCCCAGCATTTT. Translating it yields CASRTGAFNQPQHF.

The V call is TRBV27, the J call TRBJ1-6; D ambiguous. The germline V and J ends were trimmed by 10 bases and 9 bases, with 13 bases remaining between them. Germline assignment: CDR1 MNHEY and CDR2 SMNVEV (reference sequence). There are 12 residues in the CDR3. The CDR3 region is CATADWGSPLHF. CDR3 in DNA: TGTGCCACCGCGGACTGGGGTTCACCCCTCCACTTT.

The gene calls are TRBV30 and TRBJ2-5; TRBD2 agrees at 8 bases. Per the germline V gene, CDR1 is GTSNPN and CDR2 is SVGIG (reference sequence). V lost 5 bases, J lost 5 bases, and 7 bases stayed unmatched. The CDR3 loop spans 13 amino acids. The CDR3 coding sequence is TGTGCCTGGGGGATAGCGGGACTGGAGACCCAGTACTTC. Residues: CAWGIAGLETQYF.

The rearrangement links TRBV5-1 to TRBJ1-2; 7 nucleotides agree with TRBD1. V shed 3 bases and J 5 bases; nucleotides not matched to a gene: 10. This CDR3 has 15 amino acids. CDR1 and CDR2 from the germline V gene are SGHRS and YFSETQ. The CDR3 loop reads CASSSTTGTVYGYTF. As DNA, the CDR3 is TGCGCCAGCAGCTCCACAACCGGGACAGTATATGGCTACACCTTC.

CDR3 coding DNA: TGTGCCAGCGGGCGAAACCAGGGCTACAATTCACCCCTCCACTTT. Translating it yields CASGRNQGYNSPLHF. V usage is TRBV4-2 and J usage is TRBJ1-6, with D tentatively TRBD1 (5 bases). Germline loops: CDR1 LGHNA, CDR2 YNFKEQ. CDR3 size: 15 residues. The V end was cut by 8 bases, the J end by 7 bases, with 18 bases between.

This chain links TRBV5-4 with TRBJ2-7, with TRBD2 matching over 9 bases. The V gene's germline CDR1 is SGHNT and CDR2 YYREEE (reference sequence). CDR3 length: 15 amino acids. With V trimmed by 0 bases and J by 5 bases, 6 bases remained unmatched. The CDR3 sequence: CASSLGLAGGNEQYF. The DNA for the CDR3 is TGTGCCAGCAGCTTGGGCCTGGCGGGAGGGAACGAGCAGTACTTC. The whole variable domain, remainder taken from reference TRBV5-4 and TRBJ2-7, is ETGVTQSPTHLIKTRGQQVTLRCSSQSGHNTVSWYQQALGQGPQFIFQYYREEENGRGNFPPRFSGLQFPNYSSELNVNALELDDSALYLCASSLGLAGGNEQYFGPGTRLTVT.